This T cell receptor beta chain was profiled in a study of blood T cell repertoires in COVID-19 (dated by TCRdb to 2020 to 2021). For context, the study as a whole: Samples from collaborators originated in the United States, Italy and Spain and spanned both the acute and convalescent phases of COVID-19. The material from the prospective study consisted of cDNA or gDNA derived from T cells, B-cell-depleted T cells, or PBMCs. Subjects who had been exposed to COVID-19, were actively infected with it, or had recovered from it provided the deeply sampled blood TCRbeta repertoires that made up the dataset. Sample metadata almost always included a de-identified subject ID, COVID-19 status, age in years and sex. Where available, HLA class I and class II types were taken from metadata supplied by the sample provider and were not determined by assay-based typing. The repertoires were released in a freely available public database meant as a resource for research on the immune response to SARS-CoV-2. The samples were drawn from the first 160 participants of the ongoing ImmuneRACE study and from over 950 subjects provided by 6 global collaborators.

This clone is a singleton in its sample. Its cognate antigen has yet to be identified. No qualities accompany the bases; no much larger clone lies one base away. Broader findings and caveats from the paper: Clinical and demographic metadata were provided uncurated, with the amount varying by source and participant.

TCRbeta CDR3 regions were amplified from genomic DNA by means of the immunoSEQ Assay, a bias-controlled multiplex PCR. For the original study's pipeline: The number of nucleated cells in each sample was estimated by amplification of reference gene primers within the assay. To quantify the absolute abundance of each unique TCRbeta CDR3 rearrangement, sequence reads were collapsed and filtered. For each sample, productive Simpson clonality was calculated as the square root of Simpson's diversity index over productive rearrangements. TCRdb mirrors the immuneACCESS table, restricted to in-frame sequences. Some clones are absent from its copies; in checked studies, under half trace to an unresolved V gene, and the reason for the others is unknown. The V and J calls and the clone size are those of that table, but D and trimming were determined from the DNA. The sample yields around 60,000 clones; 88% were counted once. The ten largest clones represent approximately 4% of the sample.

The CDR1 and CDR2 encoded by the germline V gene (reference sequence) are SGHNT and YYREEE. The cysteine opens and the phenylalanine closes a CDR3 of 15 amino acids. Only the CDR3 DNA is retained, 45 bases long and in frame from the first base. The germline V and J ends show losses of 3 bases and 7 bases respectively, and no gene match explains 3 bases of the junction. Each collaborating institution followed its own protocols to collect whole blood in K2EDTA tubes. For TCRbeta analysis, collaborators shipped samples in one of three forms: frozen whole blood, isolated PBMCs, or DNA extracted from either of those sample types.

The TCR sequence derives from a human donor in a cohort sampled during active COVID-19. Sequences were obtained from peripheral blood. The rearranged chain carries TRBV5-4 and TRBJ2-1, and 14 bases in between align with TRBD2. In nucleotide form, the sequence is TGTGCCAGCAGCTCTGGGACTAGCGGGGGTAATGAGCAGTTCTTC. Its product reads: CASSSGTSGGNEQFF.